One sample yielded the 28 T cell receptor beta chains listed below, sequenced in a study of cytomegalovirus exposure and HLA in healthy donors. PCR was performed using 60 Vbeta and 13 Jbeta primers. Using immunoSEQ multiplex PCR, the repertoire was profiled, and TCRdb retains in-frame clones only, with some absent. The repertoire table contains about 130,000 clones. Input material: PBMCs. These receptors came from a woman in her thirties or forties in good health and CMV-seropositive.

The rearrangement joins TRBV28 to TRBJ2-5; no reliable D call. The CDR3 length is 14 residues. Trimming removed 3 bases from V and 7 bases from J, with 15 bases in between. Looked up from germline, CDR1 is MDHEN and CDR2 is SYDVKM. The CDR3 bases are TGTGCCAGCAGTTTTGCAAAGAGCCCCGGGACCCAGTACTTC. Translated: CASSFAKSPGTQYF.

As for this clone: One junction end does not reproduce the germline sequence, and a read error may be involved. In DNA form, the CDR3 reads TGCGCCAACAGCCTGGGACTAGCGGGGTACAATGAGCAGTTCTTC. It codes for CANSLGLAGYNEQFF. The V gene is TRBV5-1, the J gene TRBJ2-1, with 13 bases fitting TRBD2. The CDR3 is 15 residues long. The germline V gene has CDR1 SGHRS and CDR2 YFSETQ.

V gene TRBV5-1 combines with J gene TRBJ2-2; D unclear. Per germline, CDR1 SGHRS and CDR2 YFSETQ. The CDR3 loop spans 14 amino acids. V lost 3 bases and J lost 0, with 6 bases in between. The CDR3 region has the DNA TGCGCCAGCAGCTCTGAGTCGAACACCGGGGAGCTGTTTTTT. Encoded protein: CASSSESNTGELFF.

The CDR3 bases are TGTGCCAGCAGCTCTCCGGGGTCCGGGGCCAACGTCCTGACTTTC. It is translated as CASSSPGSGANVLTF. V is TRBV5-4 and J is TRBJ2-6, with D maybe TRBD2 (5 bases). There are 15 residues in the CDR3. Germline assignment: CDR1 SGHNT and CDR2 YYREEE (reference sequence). V was shortened by 3 bases and J by 4 bases, with 11 bases between the two germline ends.

The V and J genes are TRBV9 and TRBJ2-1, with 8 positions matching TRBD2. With 0 bases clipped from V and 4 bases from J, the junction kept 3 bases outside the gene matches. Germline values: CDR1 SGDLS, CDR2 YYNGEE. The CDR3 runs 15 residues. CDR3 nucleotides: TGTGCCAGCAGCGTAGGAAGCGGGAGTTACAATGAGCAGTTCTTC. Amino acids: CASSVGSGSYNEQFF.

V usage is TRBV15 and J usage is TRBJ2-7; tentatively, D is TRBD1 (6 bases). The CDR3 is made up of 14 amino acids. Trimming stripped 4 bases from V and 0 bases from J, with 10 bases between. Germline-derived CDR1 and CDR2 are LNHNV and YYDKDF (reference sequence). CDR3 residues: CATSTGAASYEQYF. The CDR3 DNA reads as TGTGCCACCAGCACAGGGGCAGCCTCCTACGAGCAGTACTTC.

This chain connects TRBV30 to TRBJ1-3; D is undetermined. Germline loops: CDR1 GTSNPN, CDR2 SVGIG (reference sequence). This CDR3 is 14 amino acids long. V lost 3 bases to trimming and J lost 2 bases, with 11 bases between them. CDR3 sequence (DNA): TGTGCCTGGAGGCCTAGGGAGGCTGGAAACACCATATATTTT. Its translation: CAWRPREAGNTIYF.

The chain has TRBV25-1 and TRBJ2-2, with TRBD2 matching 11 bases. This CDR3 has 17 residues. Trimming cost V 2 bases and J 6 bases; bases outside gene matches: 8. Per the germline V gene, CDR1 is MGHDK and CDR2 is SYGVNS. The CDR3 DNA reads TGTGCCAGCAGTGAAAAACCTAGCGGGAGGTGGGCCGGGGAGCTGTTTTTT. Translating it yields CASSEKPSGRWAGELFF. Looking up the rest from reference TRBV25-1 and TRBJ2-2 gives the full variable domain: EADIYQTPRYLVIGTGKKITLECSQTMGHDKMYWYQQDPGMELHLIHYSYGVNSTEKGDLSSESTVSRIRTEHFPLTLESARPSHTSQYLCASSEKPSGRWAGELFFGEGSRLTVL.

The DNA of the CDR3 is TGTGCCAGCAGCAAAGGCGGGCGTCAGTGCCCCCTTGAAGCTTTCTTT. As protein: CASSKGGRQCPLEAFF. The chain employs TRBV21-1 and TRBJ1-1. TRBV21-1 is listed as a pseudogene. The CDR3 loop spans 16 amino acids.

The V gene is TRBV11-2, the J gene TRBJ1-4; 7 nucleotides line up with TRBD1. The germline V gene encodes CDR1 SGHAT and CDR2 FQNNGV. V shed 1 base and J 5 bases; nucleotides not matched to a gene: 7. This CDR3 spans 16 amino acids. The CDR3 sequence is CASSLGPGQMNEKLFF. The CDR3, as DNA: TGTGCCAGCAGCTTAGGACCGGGACAGATGAATGAAAAACTGTTTTTT.

This rearrangement joins TRBV5-1 to TRBJ2-5; 10 bases align to TRBD2. The J call may be incorrect, as the DNA end agrees better with TRBJ2-7. Germline V gives CDR1 SGHRS, CDR2 YFSETQ. This CDR3 is built from 18 residues. The CDR3 region has the DNA TGCGCCAGCAGCACAAGCGGGAGGGCCTCGGGCATGAGATACGAGCAGTACTTC. It encodes CASSTSGRASGMRYEQYF.

The rearrangement links TRBV19 to TRBJ2-3, with 10 bases lining up with TRBD2. Trimming cost V 0 bases and J 5 bases; bases outside gene matches: 11. The CDR3 spans 18 residues. CDR1 is LNHDA, CDR2 SQIVND, per germline (reference sequence). The CDR3 sequence is CASSIDHFPGTSVDTQYF. The CDR3 DNA reads TGTGCCAGTAGTATAGATCATTTTCCCGGGACTAGCGTAGATACGCAGTATTTT. Filled out from reference TRBV19 and TRBJ2-3, the complete variable domain reads DGGITQSPKYLFRKEGQNVTLSCEQNLNHDAMYWYRQDPGQGLRLIYYSQIVNDFQKGDIAEGYSVSREKKESFPLTVTSAQKNPTAFYLCASSIDHFPGTSVDTQYFGPGTRLTVL.

CDR3 in DNA: TGTGCCTGGAGTCTTAACACCCTCTCCTACGAGCAGTACTTC. Translation: CAWSLNTLSYEQYF. The chain couples TRBV30 to TRBJ2-7; D is unresolved. The CDR3 runs 14 residues. V lost 2 bases, J lost 0 bases, and 11 bases lay in between. Germline values: CDR1 GTSNPN, CDR2 SVGIG (reference sequence).

The J gene is TRBJ2-2, the V gene TRBV7-2; 13 bases are a match to TRBD2. The germline CDR1 and CDR2 sequences are SGHTA and FQGNSA. The CDR3 extends over 14 amino acids. J gave up 6 bases and V 11 bases, and 6 bases lay outside the gene matches. The CDR3 loop is CARGLAGRAGELFF. The CDR3 DNA reads TGTGCCCGGGGACTAGCGGGAAGGGCCGGGGAGCTGTTTTTT.

V is TRBV19 and J is TRBJ2-4, with a tentative D call TRBD2 (6 bases). CDR3 length: 15 residues. Trimming shortened V by 7 bases and J by 0 bases, and 13 bases separated the two germline ends. Germline CDR1 is LNHDA and CDR2 is SQIVND (reference sequence). The CDR3 is CASKRDSLAKNIQYF. The CDR3, as DNA: TGTGCCAGTAAACGGGACTCTCTAGCCAAAAACATTCAGTACTTC. The whole variable domain, remainder taken from reference TRBV19 and TRBJ2-4, is DGGITQSPKYLFRKEGQNVTLSCEQNLNHDAMYWYRQDPGQGLRLIYYSQIVNDFQKGDIAEGYSVSREKKESFPLTVTSAQKNPTAFYLCASKRDSLAKNIQYFGAGTRLSVL.

The V gene is TRBV27, the J gene TRBJ2-7; D may be TRBD2 (5 bases). Germline CDR1 is MNHEY and CDR2 is SMNVEV (reference sequence). The CDR3 runs 15 residues. V lost 3 bases and J lost 0, with 12 bases in between. The CDR3 sequence: CASSFLPSGSYEQYF. In DNA form, the CDR3 reads TGTGCCAGCAGTTTTCTCCCCAGCGGCTCCTACGAGCAGTACTTC.

V gene TRBV6-6 combines with J gene TRBJ1-4; 8 bases fit TRBD1. Germline CDR1 is MNHNY and CDR2 is SVGAGI (reference sequence). The trim removed 6 bases at V and 8 bases at J, leaving 14 bases unmatched. CDR3 length equals 16 residues. The CDR3 protein is CASSTRRGRGQEKLFF. The CDR3 bases are TGTGCCAGCAGCACCCGTCGGGGCAGGGGGCAGGAAAAACTGTTTTTT.

The chain joins TRBV27 to TRBJ2-3; 9 bases fit TRBD2. Germline assignment: CDR1 MNHEY and CDR2 SMNVEV (reference sequence). The CDR3 consists of 15 residues. With V trimmed by 5 bases and J by 13 bases, 16 bases remained unmatched. CDR3 protein: CASSPDSGRGPFEYF. CDR3 DNA sequence: TGTGCCAGCAGTCCTGATAGCGGGAGAGGCCCTTTTGAGTATTTT.

The genes are TRBV18 and TRBJ2-7, with 8 bases identical to TRBD2. V shed 3 bases and J 5 bases; nucleotides not matched to a gene: 9. This CDR3 is 15 amino acids long. Germline values: CDR1 KGHSH, CDR2 LQKENI. The CDR3 DNA sequence: TGTGCCAGCTCACCCCCGACAGCGGGAGTCCACGAGCAGTACTTC. It translates to CASSPPTAGVHEQYF. The whole variable domain, remainder taken from reference TRBV18 and TRBJ2-7, is NAGVMQNPRHLVRRRGQEARLRCSPMKGHSHVYWYRQLPEEGLKFMVYLQKENIIDESGMPKERFSAEFPKEGPSILRIQQVVRGDSAAYFCASSPPTAGVHEQYFGPGTRLTVT.

CDR3 amino acids: CASSRQGEREQETQYF. The CDR3 DNA sequence: TGTGCCAGCAGCCGCCAAGGCGAGCGCGAACAAGAGACCCAGTACTTC. The chain combines TRBV5-4 with TRBJ2-5, with D uncertain. The CDR3 totals 16 residues. V was shortened by 4 bases and J by 2 bases, with 18 bases between the two germline ends. The V gene's germline CDR1 is SGHNT and CDR2 YYREEE (reference sequence). The full variable domain, completed using reference TRBV5-4 and TRBJ2-5, is ETGVTQSPTHLIKTRGQQVTLRCSSQSGHNTVSWYQQALGQGPQFIFQYYREEENGRGNFPPRFSGLQFPNYSSELNVNALELDDSALYLCASSRQGEREQETQYFGPGTRLLVL.

CDR3 loop: CASSFPTSGRDYEQYF. In DNA form, the CDR3 reads TGTGCCAGCAGCTTCCCGACTAGCGGGAGAGATTACGAGCAGTACTTC. The chain employs TRBV7-8 and TRBJ2-7, with 12 bases aligning to TRBD2. There are 16 residues in the CDR3. The germline CDR1 and CDR2 sequences are SGHVS and FQNEAQ. V gave up 3 bases and J gave up 4 bases; unmatched junction bases: 7.

The chain combines TRBV6-5 with TRBJ1-2, with a weak D call TRBD1 (5 bases). V shed 0 bases and J shed 5 bases, with 13 bases lying between them. The germline gives CDR1 MNHEY, CDR2 SVGAGI. The CDR3 runs to 15 residues. The CDR3 reads CASSYSGGEWYGYTF. The CDR3 region has the DNA TGTGCCAGCAGTTACTCGGGGGGGGAATGGTATGGCTACACCTTC.

The chain couples TRBV10-3 to TRBJ2-1; 9 nucleotides agree with TRBD2. J gave up 12 bases and V 4 bases, and 7 bases lay outside the gene matches. Germline CDR1 and CDR2: ENHRY and SYGVKD. The CDR3 runs to 13 residues. The CDR3 DNA sequence: TGTGCCATCAGTGGCGGTAGCGGGAGTCGGCAGTTCTTC. It encodes CAISGGSGSRQFF.

V usage is TRBV28 and J usage is TRBJ1-5; tentatively, D is TRBD1 (6 bases). CDR1 and CDR2 from the germline V gene are MDHEN and SYDVKM. Deletions cut 6 bases from V and 2 bases from J, with 14 bases between. The CDR3 has 15 amino acids. CDR3 protein: CASRYTGFGNQPQHF. The CDR3 DNA reads as TGTGCCAGCAGATATACAGGGTTTGGCAATCAGCCCCAGCATTTT.

The V call is TRBV9, the J call TRBJ2-5, with D perhaps TRBD2 (7 bases). Trimming took off 0 bases at V and 1 base at J, with 16 bases between the two ends. Germline CDR1 SGDLS, CDR2 YYNGEE. The CDR3 runs to 17 residues. The CDR3 protein is CASSVGGGGSLQETQYF. As DNA, the CDR3 is TGTGCCAGCAGCGTAGGGGGGGGCGGGAGCCTCCAAGAGACCCAGTACTTC.

V is TRBV28 and J is TRBJ2-3; D is possibly TRBD1 (5 bases). This CDR3 region has 14 residues. V shed 6 bases and J shed 4 bases, with 14 bases lying between them. In germline, CDR1 is MDHEN, CDR2 SYDVKM. CDR3 coding DNA: TGTGCCAGCAGCCTCGACAAAGGGGCAGATACGCAGTATTTT. Protein: CASSLDKGADTQYF.

The chain joins TRBV27 to TRBJ1-6; D might be TRBD1 (5 bases). This CDR3 contains 17 residues. Germline V gives CDR1 MNHEY, CDR2 SMNVEV (reference sequence). V dropped 3 bases and J dropped 0 bases, with 12 bases sitting between them. DNA for the CDR3: TGTGCCAGCAGTTTTTTCACGGGGGGCTCCTATAATTCACCCCTCCACTTT. Amino acids: CASSFFTGGSYNSPLHF.

This chain links TRBV28 with TRBJ2-1; 12 bases agree with TRBD2. Germline-derived CDR1 and CDR2 are MDHEN and SYDVKM. With 7 bases clipped from V and 10 bases from J, the junction kept 11 bases outside the gene matches. This CDR3 has 15 amino acids. The CDR3: CASISSGRAWGEQFF. The DNA for the CDR3 is TGTGCCAGCATTTCTAGCGGGAGGGCCTGGGGCGAGCAGTTCTTC.